This passage covers 3 T cell receptor beta chains from one sample sequenced in a study of shared clonotypes between healthy human individuals. Naive CD8 isolation took CD45RO-negative cells positively selected for CCR7 and excluded terminally differentiated effector memory CD45RA+ cells. Assay used: immunoSEQ multiplex PCR; TCRdb lists only in-frame clones, some missing. The table has millions of clones, 85% to 95% seen once. Material: naive CD8+ T cells sorted from blood. The receptors derive from a man aged 18 to 29 in good health.

The chain carries TRBV4-1 and TRBJ1-1; tentative D call: TRBD1 (6 bases). The CDR3 has 15 residues. V was shortened by 0 bases and J by 4 bases, with 12 bases between the two germline ends. CDR1 and CDR2 from the germline V gene are MGHRA and YSYEKL. The CDR3 DNA sequence: TGCGCCAGCAGCCAAGATCAAGGAGGGGGCACTGAAGCTTTCTTT. As protein: CASSQDQGGGTEAFF.

The J gene is TRBJ1-6, the V gene TRBV19; a weak D match, TRBD1 (6 bases). Germline V gives CDR1 LNHDA, CDR2 SQIVND (reference sequence). The CDR3 extends over 14 amino acids. Trimming cost V 6 bases and J 7 bases, with 13 bases left between them. The CDR3 loop is CASSDTGSNSPLHF. The CDR3 bases are TGTGCCAGTAGCGATACAGGGTCCAATTCACCCCTCCACTTT.

The chain couples TRBV28 to TRBJ1-5; 10 nucleotides align to TRBD1. The CDR3 contains 15 residues. Germline CDR1 and CDR2: MDHEN and SYDVKM. V shed 4 bases, J shed 6 bases, and the junction held 6 bases outside the gene matches. The CDR3 loop is CASSYRDRGSQPQHF. CDR3 in DNA: TGTGCCAGCAGTTACCGGGACAGGGGAAGTCAGCCCCAGCATTTT.